These T cell receptor beta chains were read from a single sample in a study of identical twins. In TCRdb, the 5' RACE reads were re-called with MiXCR into one record per CDR3 protein. The table includes 650,000 to 800,000 distinct CDR3 sequences, 8.5% to 9% detected once. These same data were also listed under a study on yellow fever vaccine responses in identical twins.

Sequencing was carried out using PBMCs. These receptors were taken from a woman aged 18-29 years in good health. The CDR3 runs from the conserved cysteine through the conserved F or W. The order of the fields is V gene, clone size, D gene, J gene, CDR3 protein, CDR3 DNA. The D gene is left open where the match is weak. Rows may omit the clone size; those that give it use once, few, many or a size class.

TRBV6-5	many	TRBD2	TRBJ2-1	CASTLANEQFF	TGTGCCAGCACACTAGCGAATGAGCAGTTCTTC
TRBV3-1	few	.	TRBJ2-7	CASSQFPRLDRAYEQYF	TGTGCCAGCAGCCAATTTCCGAGATTGGACAGAGCCTACGAGCAGTACTTC
TRBV7-2	.	TRBD2	TRBJ2-3	CASSLVPLAGADTQYF	TGTGCCAGCAGCTTAGTTCCACTAGCGGGGGCCGATACGCAGTATTTT
TRBV19	.	.	TRBJ2-2	CASSIVETGELFF	TGTGCCAGTAGTATTGTAGAGACCGGGGAGCTGTTTTTT
TRBV7-9	.	.	TRBJ2-2	CASSPTKVSPNTGELFF	TGTGCCAGCAGCCCCACGAAGGTTTCTCCGAACACCGGGGAGCTGTTTTTT
TRBV27	.	TRBD2	TRBJ2-3	CASTRAGASTDTQYF	TGTGCCAGCACAAGAGCGGGGGCTAGCACAGATACGCAGTATTTT
TRBV29-1	few	.	TRBJ2-1	CSVEVLATYNEQFF	TGCAGCGTTGAAGTTCTAGCGACCTACAATGAGCAGTTCTTC
TRBV2	.	.	TRBJ2-3	CASKGMADTQYF	TGTGCCAGCAAGGGGATGGCAGATACGCAGTATTTT
TRBV5-6	few	.	TRBJ2-7	CASRPRASYEQYF	TGTGCCAGCAGACCCAGGGCGTCCTACGAGCAGTACTTC
TRBV29-1	many	.	TRBJ2-7	CSVADGVYEQYF	TGCAGCGTCGCAGACGGAGTATACGAGCAGTACTTC
TRBV6-1	few	TRBD2	TRBJ2-3	CASRHRLADTDTQYF	TGTGCCAGCAGACACAGACTAGCGGACACAGATACGCAGTATTTT
TRBV27	many	.	TRBJ1-1	CASSRLGVAEAFF	TGTGCCAGCAGCCGCTTGGGGGTCGCTGAAGCTTTCTTT
TRBV12-3/TRBV12-4	.	.	TRBJ1-2	CASSLTRGQGNYGYTF	TGTGCCAGCAGTTTGACCCGCGGGCAGGGAAACTATGGCTACACCTTC
TRBV7-8	many	.	TRBJ2-3	CASRTSHYTRTDTQYF	TGTGCCAGCAGGACTTCTCACTACACTCGCACAGATACGCAGTATTTT
TRBV10-3	few	TRBD2	TRBJ2-1	CAISALSGGYNEQFF	TGTGCCATCAGTGCGTTGAGCGGGGGCTACAATGAGCAGTTCTTC
TRBV3-1	.	.	TRBJ2-7	CASSQEGYSYEQYF	TGTGCCAGCAGCCAAGAGGGCTACTCCTACGAGCAGTACTTC
TRBV11-2	few	TRBD2	TRBJ2-5	CASRNTAGARETQYF	TGTGCCAGCAGAAATACAGCGGGAGCAAGAGAGACCCAGTACTTC
TRBV20-1	few	.	TRBJ2-7	CSAPGSNYYEQYF	TGCAGTGCTCCGGGCAGCAACTACTACGAGCAGTACTTC
TRBV27	many	.	TRBJ1-2	CASSPDGGYTF	TGTGCCAGCAGTCCGGATGGTGGCTACACCTTC
TRBV30	.	.	TRBJ2-7	CAWRPPGRWGEQYF	TGTGCCTGGAGGCCACCGGGACGCTGGGGGGAGCAGTACTTC
TRBV20-1	few	.	TRBJ1-2	CSARDSRSAGYTF	TGCAGTGCTAGAGACAGTCGGTCAGCTGGCTACACCTTC
TRBV29-1	many	.	TRBJ2-5	CSVEDMFSYQETQYF	TGCAGCGTTGAAGATATGTTCTCGTACCAAGAGACCCAGTACTTC
TRBV3-1	many	.	TRBJ2-7	CASSQDRATYEQYF	TGTGCCAGCAGCCAAGATAGGGCTACCTACGAGCAGTACTTC
TRBV6-1	few	.	TRBJ1-1	CASSSGQGSVTEAFF	TGTGCCAGCAGCTCCGGGCAGGGGTCGGTCACTGAAGCTTTCTTT
TRBV28	.	TRBD2	TRBJ2-7	CASSLPEREYEQYF	TGTGCCAGCAGTTTACCCGAGCGGGAATACGAGCAGTACTTC
TRBV4-3	.	.	TRBJ2-3	CASSQGRSYTDTQYF	TGCGCCAGCAGCCAAGGTCGGTCCTACACAGATACGCAGTATTTT
TRBV24-1	.	.	TRBJ2-5	CATGSGNQETQYF	TGTGCCACCGGGTCAGGGAACCAAGAGACCCAGTACTTC
TRBV11-2	.	.	TRBJ2-2	CASSFYAGKFTNTGELFF	TGTGCCAGCAGCTTTTACGCGGGAAAATTCACGAACACCGGGGAGCTGTTTTTT
TRBV6-1	.	.	TRBJ1-5	CASSERGGNQPQHF	TGTGCCAGCAGTGAACGGGGGGGCAATCAGCCCCAGCATTTT
TRBV7-9	many	TRBD1	TRBJ2-7	CASSNRDSYEQYF	TGTGCCAGCAGTAACCGGGACAGCTACGAGCAGTACTTC
TRBV5-1	.	.	TRBJ1-1	CASKGLQSVNTEAFF	TGCGCCAGCAAAGGTCTCCAGAGTGTGAACACTGAAGCTTTCTTT
TRBV4-3	many	.	TRBJ2-3	CASSQDSGSTDTQYF	TGCGCCAGCAGCCAAGATTCTGGCAGCACAGATACGCAGTATTTT
TRBV20-1	.	.	TRBJ2-5	CSARGGPGTQYF	TGCAGTGCTAGAGGGGGGCCGGGGACCCAGTACTTC
TRBV27	few	.	TRBJ2-3	CASSLRPSRESQYF	TGTGCCAGCAGTTTAAGGCCGTCTAGGGAGTCGCAGTATTTT
TRBV7-9	.	TRBD1	TRBJ2-2	CASSTRDSLAGELFF	TGTGCCAGCAGCACCAGGGACAGCCTGGCCGGGGAGCTGTTTTTT
TRBV11-2	few	.	TRBJ2-3	CASSPGLRTDTQYF	TGTGCCAGCAGCCCAGGACTAAGGACAGATACGCAGTATTTT
TRBV10-3	.	.	TRBJ1-1	CAISEPGAGIGTEAFF	TGTGCCATCAGTGAGCCCGGCGCAGGGATCGGCACTGAAGCTTTCTTT
TRBV12-3/TRBV12-4	many	.	TRBJ2-2	CASRSMGGNTGELFF	TGTGCCAGCAGGTCTATGGGCGGTAACACCGGGGAGCTGTTTTTT
TRBV29-1	many	.	TRBJ1-4	CSVVILMEGVEKLFF	TGCAGCGTTGTAATTTTGATGGAGGGAGTTGAAAAACTGTTTTTT
TRBV29-1	few	TRBD2	TRBJ2-7	CSVAGFGTSRLPYEQYF	TGCAGCGTAGCGGGTTTCGGGACTAGTCGGCTTCCCTACGAGCAGTACTTC
TRBV11-1	few	TRBD2	TRBJ2-4	CASSKLLAGVVNIQYF	TGTGCCAGCAGCAAGCTACTAGCGGGAGTGGTAAACATTCAGTACTTC
TRBV28	many	.	TRBJ1-1	CASSLDSEDEAFF	TGTGCCAGTTCCCTGGACAGCGAGGATGAAGCTTTCTTT
TRBV6-2/TRBV6-3	many	.	TRBJ2-7	CASSYSDSPYEQYF	TGTGCCAGCAGTTACTCCGACAGTCCCTACGAGCAGTACTTC
TRBV6-1	few	.	TRBJ1-5	CASSSSTSSNQPQHF	TGTGCCAGCAGCTCAAGTACATCGAGCAATCAGCCCCAGCATTTT
TRBV29-1	.	.	TRBJ1-5	CSVDGPVEGHYSNQPQHF	TGCAGCGTTGACGGGCCGGTCGAGGGCCATTATAGCAATCAGCCCCAGCATTTT
TRBV20-1	few	TRBD1	TRBJ2-2	CSARRGSLNTGELFF	TGCAGTGCTCGCAGGGGGAGCCTGAACACCGGGGAGCTGTTTTTT
TRBV11-2	few	TRBD1	TRBJ2-6	CASSLRSTGANSGANVLTF	TGTGCCAGCAGCTTAAGAAGCACAGGGGCAAACTCTGGGGCCAACGTCCTGACTTTC
TRBV2	.	TRBD1	TRBJ2-4	CASRTTGAPKNIQYF	TGTGCCAGCAGGACGACAGGGGCGCCTAAAAACATTCAGTACTTC
TRBV12-3/TRBV12-4	many	TRBD1	TRBJ2-2	CASSRQGQLTGELFF	TGTGCCAGCAGTCGTCAGGGACAGCTTACCGGGGAGCTGTTTTTT
TRBV4-2	few	TRBD1	TRBJ2-1	CASSLTDRHNEQFF	TGTGCCAGCAGCCTGACGGACAGGCACAATGAGCAGTTCTTC
TRBV7-8	.	TRBD1	TRBJ1-1	CASRTRQGTMNTEAFF	TGTGCCAGCAGAACCAGACAGGGGACCATGAACACTGAAGCTTTCTTT
TRBV7-2	many	.	TRBJ2-5	CASSLAVTNQETQYF	TGTGCCAGCAGCTTAGCGGTAACAAACCAAGAGACCCAGTACTTC
TRBV4-2	.	TRBD1	TRBJ2-1	CASSQDRGDNEQFF	TGTGCCAGCAGCCAGGACAGGGGAGACAATGAGCAGTTCTTC
TRBV12-3/TRBV12-4	.	.	TRBJ2-5	CASSFIGNQWGSQYF	TGTGCCAGCAGTTTTATTGGAAACCAATGGGGATCCCAGTACTTC
TRBV3-1	.	.	TRBJ2-1	CASSHLYGNEQFF	TGTGCCAGCAGCCATCTCTATGGGAATGAGCAGTTCTTC
TRBV13	many	TRBD2	TRBJ2-5	CASSWTSGFQETQYF	TGTGCCAGCAGCTGGACTAGCGGGTTCCAAGAGACCCAGTACTTC
TRBV15	.	.	TRBJ1-2	CATSPSTGGVGGYTF	TGTGCCACCAGCCCCTCTACCGGGGGCGTAGGTGGCTACACCTTC
TRBV7-6	.	.	TRBJ2-3	CASSLGVAVGADTQYF	TGTGCCAGCAGCTTAGGAGTGGCGGTCGGCGCAGATACGCAGTATTTT
TRBV9	few	.	TRBJ1-1	CASSVVASPTGTEAFF	TGTGCCAGCAGCGTAGTAGCCAGCCCGACTGGTACTGAAGCTTTCTTT
TRBV30	few	TRBD1	TRBJ2-2	CAWSVGAGGGELFF	TGTGCCTGGAGTGTAGGCGCAGGGGGCGGGGAGCTGTTTTTT